These 23 T cell receptor beta chains were all obtained from the same sample, sequenced in a study of radiotherapy plus CTLA-4 blockade in lung cancer. Libraries were prepared by immunoSEQ multiplex PCR; TCRdb keeps only in-frame clonotypes and omits some of them. This sample has about 93,000 clones, with 70% to 90% found just once. The sample was peripheral blood, taken from a patient treated with radiotherapy plus ipilimumab. These receptors were collected from a human donor with non-small cell lung cancer that progressed on radiotherapy plus ipilimumab.

The CDR3 spells CASSFRNSGNTIYF. CDR3 DNA sequence: TGTGCCAGTAGCTTCAGAAACTCTGGAAACACCATATATTTT. The chain combines TRBV19 with TRBJ1-3; no clear D gene. Trimming pared 6 bases from V and 0 bases from J, leaving 9 bases between. From germline, CDR1 is LNHDA and CDR2 SQIVND (reference sequence). The CDR3 covers 14 residues.

CDR3 in amino acids: CASSYRELSHTGELFF. For the CDR3, the DNA is TGTGCCAGCAGTTACAGGGAGCTCTCCCACACCGGGGAGCTGTTTTTT. The rearrangement joins TRBV6-5 to TRBJ2-2; tentative D call: TRBD2 (5 bases). The CDR3 has 16 residues. Trimming shortened V by 2 bases and J by 3 bases, and 13 bases separated the two germline ends. Germline V lookup: CDR1 MNHEY, CDR2 SVGAGI.

V usage is TRBV5-1 and J usage is TRBJ1-3; 8 positions match TRBD1. The CDR3 totals 16 residues. Germline CDR1 SGHRS, CDR2 YFSETQ. V lost 0 bases to trimming and J lost 3 bases; unmatched junction nucleotides: 5. The DNA for the CDR3 is TGCGCCAGCAGCTTGGCGGGGACAGGCTTTGGAAACACCATATATTTT. Amino acid sequence: CASSLAGTGFGNTIYF.

The chain carries TRBV29-1 and TRBJ1-3; unclear D gene. This CDR3 comprises 14 residues. Germline CDR1 reads SQVTM; CDR2 reads ANQGSEA. V lost 3 bases to trimming and J lost 0 bases, with 9 bases between them. The CDR3 bases are TGCAGCGTTGAGGTCGTCGGCTCTGGAAACACCATATATTTT. This codes for CSVEVVGSGNTIYF.

The V and J genes are TRBV27 and TRBJ2-2; 7 bases match TRBD2. J was trimmed by 12 bases and V by 5 bases; bases with no gene match: 3. The CDR3 sequence is 11 residues long. The V gene's germline CDR1 is MNHEY and CDR2 SMNVEV (reference sequence). In DNA, the CDR3 is TGTGCCAGCAGTCGGGGAGGGAAGCTGTTTTTT. Its translation is CASSRGGKLFF.

The chain joins TRBV11-3 to TRBJ1-2; D unclear. From germline, CDR1 is SGHNT and CDR2 YENEEA. The CDR3 sequence is 12 residues long. V was cut by 2 bases and J by 6 bases, with 7 bases left in between. Written as DNA, the CDR3 is TGTGCCAGCAGCTTAACTGGTGATGGCTACACCTTC. Translation: CASSLTGDGYTF.

The chain recombines TRBV20-1 with TRBJ2-2, with no clear D. In germline, CDR1 is DFQATT, CDR2 SNEGSKA (reference sequence). The V and J ends lost 4 bases and 5 bases respectively, with 5 bases between them. The CDR3 totals 11 residues. The CDR3 protein is CSAKKTGELFF. The CDR3 region has the DNA TGCAGTGCTAAAAAAACCGGGGAGCTGTTTTTT.

This rearrangement joins TRBV6-1 to TRBJ1-5, with 7 bases matching TRBD1. The CDR3 covers 13 residues. V shed 7 bases and J 7 bases; nucleotides not matched to a gene: 7. CDR1 is MNHNS and CDR2 is SASEGT in the germline V gene. CDR3 residues: CASTRQGAQPQHF. The CDR3 nucleotides are TGTGCCAGCACGCGACAGGGCGCGCAGCCCCAGCATTTT.

The chain is built from TRBV7-8 and TRBJ1-1, with a tentative D call TRBD1 (5 bases). V was clipped by 3 bases and J by 0 bases, with 8 bases between them. CDR1 and CDR2 (germline): SGHVS, FQNEAQ. The CDR3 contains 14 residues. The CDR3 sequence is CASSFQTVNTEAFF. The DNA for the CDR3 is TGTGCCAGCAGCTTCCAGACAGTGAACACTGAAGCTTTCTTT.

The chain couples TRBV7-3 to TRBJ1-1; D is ambiguous. Per germline, CDR1 SGHTA and CDR2 FQGTGA. The CDR3 contains 13 residues. V was cut by 2 bases and J by 4 bases, with 8 bases left in between. CDR3 protein: CASSLERSTEAFF. DNA for the CDR3: TGTGCCAGCAGCTTAGAAAGGAGCACTGAAGCTTTCTTT.

The rearrangement links TRBV2 to TRBJ2-2; 7 nucleotides line up with TRBD2. CDR3 size: 14 residues. The germline gives CDR1 SNHLY, CDR2 FYNNEI. J gave up 3 bases and V 7 bases, and 5 bases lay outside the gene matches. CDR3 coding DNA: TGTGCCAGCAACGGACTAGGCCACACCGGGGAGCTGTTTTTT. Translation: CASNGLGHTGELFF.

This chain connects TRBV9 to TRBJ2-7, with D maybe TRBD2 (6 bases). The CDR3 consists of 13 residues. Germline V lookup: CDR1 SGDLS, CDR2 YYNGEE. Between the trimmed V and J ends, which lost 1 base and 7 bases, there was a span of 12 bases. CDR3 protein: CASSVTGADEQYF. The CDR3 DNA reads as TGTGCCAGCAGCGTAACGGGAGCGGATGAGCAGTACTTC. The full variable domain, in which reference TRBV9 and TRBJ2-7 provide the parts outside the CDR3, is DSGVTQTPKHLITATGQRVTLRCSPRSGDLSVYWYQQSLDQGLQFLIQYYNGEERAKGNILERFSAQQFPDLHSELNLSSLELGDSALYFCASSVTGADEQYFGPGTRLTVT.

Turning to this clone: The same CDR3 can be traced to other DNA sequences in this sample. The chain combines TRBV18 with TRBJ2-3; no reliable D call. V shed 6 bases and J shed 3 bases, with 7 bases lying between them. CDR3 length equals 12 residues. The germline V gene encodes CDR1 KGHSH and CDR2 LQKENI. The CDR3 DNA is TGTGCCAGCTCGCCGGCGACAGATACGCAGTATTTT. It yields the protein CASSPATDTQYF.

The chain is built from TRBV4-1 and TRBJ2-7, with 11 bases identical to TRBD1. CDR3 length equals 14 residues. V trimming: 5 bases; J trimming: 5 bases; junction bases outside the gene matches: 5. Germline V gene data show CDR1 as MGHRA and CDR2 as YSYEKL. The CDR3 DNA is TGCGCCAGCAGCTACGGGACAGGGGGAAACGAGCAGTACTTC. Its translation is CASSYGTGGNEQYF.

In its sample, this clone was seen a few times. The rearrangement uses TRBV19 and TRBJ2-7, with 8 nucleotides matching TRBD1. The ends lost 6 bases at V and 2 bases at J; junction bases unmatched: 3. The CDR3 has 13 amino acids. Germline V gives CDR1 LNHDA, CDR2 SQIVND (reference sequence). CDR3 DNA: TGTGCCAGTAGCCAGGGGGCCCCCTACGAGCAGTACTTC. Translated: CASSQGAPYEQYF.

The chain is built from TRBV7-8 and TRBJ2-7; a possible D gene is TRBD2 (5 bases). The CDR3 sequence is 13 residues long. The germline CDR1 and CDR2 sequences are SGHVS and FQNEAQ. V lost 5 bases and J lost 4, with 12 bases in between. The chain's CDR3 is CASSSGRGYEQYF. CDR3 nucleotide sequence: TGTGCCAGCAGCAGTGGGAGAGGGTACGAGCAGTACTTC.

This clone was observed a single time. The V call is TRBV27, the J call TRBJ1-2; D is ambiguous. The CDR3 is made up of 14 amino acids. V lost 7 bases and J 0 bases, leaving 12 bases between the germline ends. CDR1 is MNHEY and CDR2 is SMNVEV in the germline V gene (reference sequence). The CDR3 nucleotides read TGTGCCAGCAAAGGGCCTGGTCCTAACTATGGCTACACCTTC. Translated, it gives CASKGPGPNYGYTF.

This chain links TRBV7-2 with TRBJ2-1, with 13 positions matching TRBD2. The CDR3 totals 17 residues. The germline V gene encodes CDR1 SGHTA and CDR2 FQGNSA. J gave up 10 bases and V 5 bases, and 14 bases lay outside the gene matches. CDR3 bases: TGTGCCAGCAGCACCGTAAGAGGACTAGCGGGAGTGGACGAGCAGTTCTTC. This encodes CASSTVRGLAGVDEQFF.

The V gene is TRBV7-6, the J gene TRBJ2-5, with TRBD2 identical over 7 bases. This CDR3 has 15 amino acids. Germline loops: CDR1 SGHVS, CDR2 FNYEAQ. Trimming at V came to 5 bases and at J to 5 bases, leaving 11 bases not matched to a gene. CDR3 protein: CASSPRLARGETQYF. The DNA of the CDR3 is TGTGCCAGCAGCCCCCGACTAGCTCGGGGGGAGACCCAGTACTTC.

The CDR3 sequence is CASSPEAGVTFQYF. The CDR3 DNA sequence: TGTGCCAGCAGCCCCGAAGCGGGAGTAACGTTTCAGTACTTC. The chain joins TRBV11-3 to TRBJ2-7; 8 bases map to TRBD2. J lost 10 bases, V lost 5 bases, and 13 bases had no gene match. The length of the CDR3 is 14 residues. The germline CDR1 and CDR2 sequences are SGHNT and YENEEA.

The chain uses TRBV2 and TRBJ2-1; either TRBD1 or TRBD2 may supply D (5 bases each). The V end lost 3 bases, the J end lost 6 bases, and 15 bases lay between the germline ends. The CDR3 extends over 15 amino acids. The germline V gene has CDR1 SNHLY and CDR2 FYNNEI. As DNA, the CDR3 is TGTGCCAGCAGTGACATTCCCCGGGGCGGCAATGAGCAGTTCTTC. As protein: CASSDIPRGGNEQFF. The whole variable domain, remainder taken from reference TRBV2 and TRBJ2-1, is EPEVTQTPSHQVTQMGQEVILRCVPISNHLYFYWYRQILGQKVEFLVSFYNNEISEKSEIFDDQFSVERPDGSNFTLKIRSTKLEDSAMYFCASSDIPRGGNEQFFGPGTRLTVL.

This clone appeared a few times. The genes are TRBV27 and TRBJ1-5; 10 nucleotides match TRBD1. The germline V gene has CDR1 MNHEY and CDR2 SMNVEV (reference sequence). V shed 2 bases, J shed 3 bases, and the junction held 7 bases outside the gene matches. This CDR3 region has 17 residues. CDR3 protein: CASSLSRDRGINQPQHF. CDR3 bases: TGTGCCAGCAGTTTAAGTCGGGACAGGGGTATCAATCAGCCCCAGCATTTT.

The V call is TRBV30, the J call TRBJ1-4; D call uncertain. Germline assignment: CDR1 GTSNPN and CDR2 SVGIG (reference sequence). V lost 3 bases to trimming and J lost 7 bases, with 3 bases between them. This CDR3 is 10 amino acids long. The CDR3 DNA is TGTGCCTGGAGCGGTGAAAAACTGTTTTTT. It encodes CAWSGEKLFF.